This T cell receptor beta chain was documented in a study of blood T cell repertoires in COVID-19. Study-wide context: T cells, B-cell-depleted T cells, or PBMCs supplied cDNA or gDNA.

Germline V gives CDR1 MNHEY, CDR2 SVGAGI. The CDR3 has 13 amino acids. Between the trimmed V and J ends, which lost 4 bases and 3 bases, there was a span of 10 bases. Here immunoSEQ multiplex PCR was the method, and the copy in TCRdb shows in-frame clones only, minus some. The sample consists of fewer than 250,000 clones, about 91% of them appearing once. This chain joins TRBV6-5 and TRBJ2-7; D is perhaps TRBD1 (6 bases). The sequence was collected from a woman in her fifties or sixties with acute COVID-19. Sequencing was carried out using PBMCs or T cells enriched from blood (not recorded which). CDR3 sequence reads: CASSWAGDYEQYF. CDR3 bases: TGTGCCAGCAGTTGGGCAGGGGACTACGAGCAGTACTTC.